Listed here is a single T cell receptor beta chain. This receptor's antigen is unknown. One end of the junction varies from germline; a read error may be responsible. This entry is derived from a study of glioma-infiltrating T cells (dated by TCRdb to the mid-2010s). Broadly, across the study: Low-grade gliomas were WHO grade II oligodendrogliomas or astrocytomas, and glioblastomas were WHO grade IV tumors sampled at initial rather than recurrent diagnosis. Glioma patients received dexamethasone for six or fewer days before surgery. Three low-grade glioma patients, roughly 8 primary glioblastoma patients, and three non-glioma patients who contributed non-neoplastic brain tissue made up the paired cohort. Sequencing coverage of roughly 4- to 10-fold of 1.1 million or so peripheral T cells was targeted for blood libraries. To measure divergence between tissue and blood T-cell populations, each tissue-infiltrating repertoire was compared with the peripheral blood repertoire of the same patient. Glioma tissue, non-neoplastic brain tissue and matched peripheral blood mononuclear cells were used as sources from which TCR alpha- and beta-chain repertoires were sequenced. Overall results and qualifications from the work: Patients with low tissue-blood divergence were marked by a signature set of shared blood CDR3 motifs, and that set was depleted in highly divergent patients. Tissue and blood shared very few CDR3 sequences, a result attributed to high CDR3 diversity and limited sampling. VJ-independent divergence between tissue and blood was lower than expected in non-neoplastic patients but higher than expected in all gliomas, particularly low-grade gliomas. The group comparisons were based on small numbers of patients: three non-neoplastic, three low-grade glioma and seven to nine glioblastoma patients.

The CDR3 goes from the cysteine to the phenylalanine over 15 residues. The DNA shown is the 45-base CDR3, in frame from base 1. CDR1 and CDR2, looked up from the germline V gene (reference sequence), are MNHEY and SMNVEV. Surgical brain or tumor specimens were cryofrozen in liquid nitrogen immediately after resection, and peripheral blood cells were collected concurrently. TCR alpha and beta CDR3 regions were amplified with the iRepertoire nested amplicon-rescue multiplex PCR (arm-PCR) platform from RNA. The input for one-step reverse transcription and amplification was roughly 90-450 ng of either tissue mRNA or PBMC total RNA. Following bead purification, Illumina adapters were added by a secondary multiplex PCR, and libraries between 200 and 400 bp were gel-purified. Demultiplexing relied on internal 6-nucleotide barcodes carried by the libraries. Sequencing of libraries was performed on an Illumina MiSeq with 2x220 or 2x250 nucleotide paired-end reads. In the source study's methods: FLASH 1.2.11 was used to merge paired reads, and BWA-MEM then aligned the reads to the GRCh37 human genome before TRA and TRB reads were extracted. For V and J assignment, an IMGT-derived reference of cassette sequences and CDR3 motifs that included pseudogenes was used. Reads were translated in three frames, and productive CDR3s were defined as those with a C...FGXG motif and no stop codons. Clonotypes were defined as unique combinations of V-J cassette pair and CDR3 amino acid sequence. Filtering of reads was based on Hamming distance, with the threshold set by the sequence error rate of each sample in mapped regions. The public sequencing data were trimmed at Q25 with fastp and processed into clonotypes with MiXCR by TCRdb, which kept only in-frame beta chains. Each entry merges the rows of one CDR3 protein and shows their most common DNA and genes. Here the V and J calls rest on TCRdb's processing, not on the authors' analysis. The sample table lists fewer than 500,000 distinct CDR3 sequences, about two fifths of them with a count of one. The top ten constitute 9.5% to 15% of the sample.

The clonotype originates from a human donor with low-grade glioma or glioblastoma, undergoing nonglioma brain surgery, or in good health (not recorded which). The source material was glioma tissue, nonneoplastic brain tissue, or PBMCs (not recorded which). The sequence links TRBV27 to TRBJ1-1; the D gene cannot be resolved reliably. The nucleotides read TGTGCCAGCAGTTTAATCCGGGTCCTGAACACTGAAGCTCTCTTT. The resulting protein is CASSLIRVLNTEALF.